The rows below give T cell receptor beta chains drawn from one sample of a study of T cell clones after liver transplantation. TCRdb's table, derived via immunoSEQ multiplex PCR, lists solely in-frame clones and lacks some. This table holds roughly 53,000 clones, about 70% found once. The sequencing used CD4+ T cells from blood, collected at the 22-month timepoint. The receptors here all came from a human patient who received a liver transplant. Some T cells could come from the graft donor. Both conserved end residues are part of each CDR3. D genes are given only for firm matches. Clone size is given for some rows only: seen once, a few or many times, or a class if the clone is expanded.

v_call: TRBV18
d_call: -
clone_size: -
j_call: TRBJ2-2
cdr3_aa: CASSPVPGTHTGELFF
cdr3_nt: TGTGCCAGCTCACCCGTTCCCGGGACCCACACCGGGGAGCTGTTTTTT

v_call: TRBV5-1
d_call: TRBD1
clone_size: -
j_call: TRBJ1-3
cdr3_aa: CASSLAGGQGFSGNTIYF
cdr3_nt: TGCGCCAGCAGCTTGGCCGGAGGACAGGGGTTCTCTGGAAACACCATATATTTT

v_call: TRBV18
d_call: -
clone_size: -
j_call: TRBJ2-7
cdr3_aa: CASSPSQGRSYEQYF
cdr3_nt: TGTGCCAGCTCACCAAGCCAGGGGCGGTCCTACGAGCAGTACTTC

v_call: TRBV7-3
d_call: -
clone_size: many
j_call: TRBJ2-2
cdr3_aa: CASSLMGRELFF
cdr3_nt: TGTGCCAGCAGCTTAATGGGCCGGGAGCTGTTTTTT

v_call: TRBV18
d_call: TRBD1
clone_size: -
j_call: TRBJ2-1
cdr3_aa: CASSIQGAGDEQFF
cdr3_nt: TGTGCCAGCTCAATACAGGGGGCAGGAGATGAGCAGTTCTTC

v_call: TRBV30
d_call: TRBD1
clone_size: -
j_call: TRBJ1-1
cdr3_aa: CAGNRGMNTEAFF
cdr3_nt: TGTGCCGGGAACAGGGGTATGAACACTGAAGCTTTCTTT

v_call: TRBV7-9
d_call: TRBD1
clone_size: few
j_call: TRBJ2-2
cdr3_aa: CASSRDRGSGELFF
cdr3_nt: TGTGCCAGCAGCCGGGACAGGGGTTCGGGGGAGCTGTTTTTT

v_call: TRBV18
d_call: -
clone_size: -
j_call: TRBJ1-2
cdr3_aa: CASSPPNGNYGYTF
cdr3_nt: TGTGCCAGCTCACCCCCCAACGGAAACTATGGCTACACCTTC

v_call: TRBV28
d_call: TRBD2
clone_size: -
j_call: TRBJ2-1
cdr3_aa: CASRGGGGLGDEQFF
cdr3_nt: TGTGCCAGCAGGGGCGGGGGGGGACTCGGCGATGAGCAGTTCTTC

v_call: TRBV2
d_call: -
clone_size: -
j_call: TRBJ1-5
cdr3_aa: CASSDTNQPQHF
cdr3_nt: TGTGCCAGCAGTGACACCAATCAGCCCCAGCATTTT

v_call: TRBV5-3
d_call: TRBD2
clone_size: -
j_call: TRBJ2-1
cdr3_aa: CARRLPGGLLFF
cdr3_nt: TGTGCCAGAAGGCTCCCGGGGGGGCTCCTGTTCTTC

v_call: TRBV30
d_call: -
clone_size: -
j_call: TRBJ1-5
cdr3_aa: CAWSPTITPRGGWGNQPQHF
cdr3_nt: TGTGCCTGGAGTCCGACCATTACCCCAAGGGGGGGGTGGGGCAATCAGCCCCAGCATTTT

v_call: TRBV28
d_call: -
clone_size: -
j_call: TRBJ2-4
cdr3_aa: CASRGRDTPLIAKNIQYF
cdr3_nt: TGTGCCAGCAGGGGTCGGGACACCCCTCTAATTGCCAAAAACATTCAGTACTTC

v_call: TRBV10-2
d_call: -
clone_size: -
j_call: TRBJ2-1
cdr3_aa: CASSEPDINEQFF
cdr3_nt: TGCGCCAGCAGTGAACCGGACATAAATGAGCAGTTCTTC

v_call: TRBV7-7
d_call: TRBD1
clone_size: few
j_call: TRBJ1-2
cdr3_aa: CASSLVTGGYYGYTF
cdr3_nt: TGTGCTAGCAGCTTAGTGACAGGGGGGTACTATGGCTACACCTTC

v_call: TRBV7-8
d_call: -
clone_size: few
j_call: TRBJ2-7
cdr3_aa: CASREHRTESSYEQYF
cdr3_nt: TGTGCCAGCAGGGAGCACCGGACCGAGAGCTCCTACGAGCAGTACTTC

v_call: TRBV9
d_call: -
clone_size: -
j_call: TRBJ2-3
cdr3_aa: CASSARGSTDTQYF
cdr3_nt: TGTGCCAGCAGCGCCAGGGGTAGCACAGATACGCAGTATTTT

v_call: TRBV7-3
d_call: -
clone_size: few
j_call: TRBJ2-5
cdr3_aa: CASSLVPRETQYF
cdr3_nt: TGTGCCAGCAGCTTAGTTCCTAGAGAGACCCAGTACTTC

v_call: TRBV2
d_call: -
clone_size: -
j_call: TRBJ1-5
cdr3_aa: CASAMTANQPQHF
cdr3_nt: TGTGCCAGCGCCATGACAGCCAATCAGCCCCAGCATTTT

v_call: TRBV6-6
d_call: -
clone_size: -
j_call: TRBJ2-7
cdr3_aa: CASSESYEQYF
cdr3_nt: TGTGCCAGCAGTGAAAGCTACGAGCAGTACTTC

v_call: TRBV7-9
d_call: TRBD1
clone_size: -
j_call: TRBJ1-4
cdr3_aa: CASSQGAGNEKLFF
cdr3_nt: TGTGCCAGCAGCCAGGGGGCGGGTAATGAAAAACTGTTTTTT

v_call: TRBV5-6
d_call: TRBD1
clone_size: -
j_call: TRBJ1-4
cdr3_aa: CASHAAPTDRDNEKLFF
cdr3_nt: TGTGCCAGCCACGCAGCCCCCACGGACAGGGATAATGAAAAACTGTTTTTT

v_call: TRBV6-6
d_call: TRBD1
clone_size: -
j_call: TRBJ2-3
cdr3_aa: CASSFGQGATDTQYF
cdr3_nt: TGTGCCAGCAGTTTTGGACAGGGGGCCACAGATACGCAGTATTTT

v_call: TRBV6-5
d_call: -
clone_size: -
j_call: TRBJ2-7
cdr3_aa: CASSSLTGTRSF
cdr3_nt: TGTGCCAGCAGTAGCCTGACAGGGACTCGGAGCTTC

v_call: TRBV18
d_call: -
clone_size: -
j_call: TRBJ2-7
cdr3_aa: CASSPGGGLLGEQYF
cdr3_nt: TGTGCCAGCTCACCAGGGGGCGGGCTCCTGGGCGAGCAGTACTTC

v_call: TRBV4-2
d_call: TRBD1
clone_size: few
j_call: TRBJ1-5
cdr3_aa: CASSQPGGNQPQHF
cdr3_nt: TGTGCCAGCAGCCAACCAGGGGGGAATCAGCCCCAGCATTTT

v_call: TRBV29-1
d_call: -
clone_size: -
j_call: TRBJ1-2
cdr3_aa: CSVEDRAGGVYGYTF
cdr3_nt: TGCAGCGTTGAAGATCGGGCAGGTGGAGTCTATGGCTACACCTTC

v_call: TRBV28
d_call: -
clone_size: -
j_call: TRBJ1-6
cdr3_aa: CASSLEALSYNSPLHF
cdr3_nt: TGTGCCAGCAGTTTAGAGGCACTCTCCTATAATTCACCCCTCCACTTT

v_call: TRBV5-4
d_call: TRBD2
clone_size: -
j_call: TRBJ2-7
cdr3_aa: CASSPLAGGREQYF
cdr3_nt: TGTGCCAGCAGCCCCTTGGCGGGGGGGCGGGAGCAGTACTTC

v_call: TRBV19
d_call: -
clone_size: -
j_call: TRBJ2-1
cdr3_aa: CASVPGGNSYNEQFF
cdr3_nt: TGTGCCAGTGTCCCTGGGGGAAATTCCTACAATGAGCAGTTCTTC

v_call: TRBV5-1
d_call: -
clone_size: -
j_call: TRBJ2-2
cdr3_aa: CASSLSQGRGTGELFF
cdr3_nt: TGCGCCAGCAGCTTGTCCCAGGGGAGAGGAACCGGGGAGCTGTTTTTT

v_call: TRBV4-2
d_call: -
clone_size: few
j_call: TRBJ1-1
cdr3_aa: CASSQEQVGNTEAFF
cdr3_nt: TGTGCCAGCAGCCAAGAACAAGTGGGCAACACTGAAGCTTTCTTT

v_call: TRBV7-6
d_call: -
clone_size: -
j_call: TRBJ2-2
cdr3_aa: CASSKDTTGELFF
cdr3_nt: TGTGCCAGCAGCAAAGACACCACCGGGGAGCTGTTTTTT

v_call: TRBV14
d_call: -
clone_size: -
j_call: TRBJ2-4
cdr3_aa: CASSQGLGGLRENIQYF
cdr3_nt: TGTGCCAGCAGCCAAGGCCTGGGGGGGCTGAGGGAAAACATTCAGTACTTC

v_call: TRBV27
d_call: -
clone_size: few
j_call: TRBJ1-5
cdr3_aa: CASSLTGSNQPQHF
cdr3_nt: TGTGCCAGCAGTTTGACGGGGAGCAATCAGCCCCAGCATTTT

v_call: TRBV29-1
d_call: -
clone_size: -
j_call: TRBJ2-5
cdr3_aa: CSVPGAVQETQYF
cdr3_nt: TGCAGCGTCCCTGGGGCAGTCCAAGAGACCCAGTACTTC

v_call: TRBV10-3
d_call: -
clone_size: -
j_call: TRBJ1-1
cdr3_aa: CAISAGSEAFF
cdr3_nt: TGTGCCATCAGTGCGGGGTCTGAAGCTTTCTTT

v_call: TRBV6-5
d_call: -
clone_size: -
j_call: TRBJ2-5
cdr3_aa: CASSSWRQEETQYF
cdr3_nt: TGTGCCAGCAGTTCCTGGCGACAGGAAGAGACCCAGTACTTC

v_call: TRBV28
d_call: TRBD2
clone_size: -
j_call: TRBJ2-1
cdr3_aa: CASSPGASGRTSSYNEQFF
cdr3_nt: TGTGCCAGCAGTCCTGGTGCTAGCGGGCGGACGAGCTCCTACAATGAGCAGTTCTTC

v_call: TRBV4-2
d_call: -
clone_size: -
j_call: TRBJ1-6
cdr3_aa: CASSQDYRDSPLHF
cdr3_nt: TGTGCCAGCAGCCAAGATTACAGGGATTCACCCCTCCACTTT

v_call: TRBV6-1
d_call: -
clone_size: -
j_call: TRBJ1-1
cdr3_aa: CASSEAVIAEAFF
cdr3_nt: TGTGCCAGCAGTGAAGCTGTGATTGCTGAAGCTTTCTTT

v_call: TRBV19
d_call: TRBD2
clone_size: -
j_call: TRBJ2-1
cdr3_aa: CASSTTSGGGWNEQFF
cdr3_nt: TGTGCCAGTAGTACGACTAGCGGGGGTGGTTGGAATGAGCAGTTCTTC

v_call: TRBV11-2
d_call: TRBD2
clone_size: -
j_call: TRBJ2-7
cdr3_aa: CASSSWTERGNEQYF
cdr3_nt: TGTGCCAGCAGCTCGTGGACGGAGCGGGGGAATGAGCAGTACTTC

v_call: TRBV4-1
d_call: -
clone_size: once
j_call: TRBJ2-7
cdr3_aa: CASSQGTGSPNSYEQYF
cdr3_nt: TGCGCCAGCAGCCAAGGTACGGGTAGCCCAAACTCCTACGAGCAGTACTTC

v_call: TRBV21-1
d_call: -
clone_size: -
j_call: TRBJ2-5
cdr3_aa: CASSKWTLDRASQETQYF
cdr3_nt: TGTGCCAGCAGCAAATGGACGTTGGACAGGGCGAGTCAAGAGACCCAGTACTTC

v_call: TRBV6-6
d_call: -
clone_size: medium-sized
j_call: TRBJ2-1
cdr3_aa: CASIKASHEQFF
cdr3_nt: TGTGCCAGCATCAAGGCTAGTCATGAGCAGTTCTTC

v_call: TRBV11-2
d_call: -
clone_size: once
j_call: TRBJ1-1
cdr3_aa: CASSPSPSVDTEAFF
cdr3_nt: TGTGCCAGCAGCCCGTCACCGTCGGTGGACACTGAAGCTTTCTTT

v_call: TRBV18
d_call: -
clone_size: -
j_call: TRBJ1-2
cdr3_aa: CASSPGGSNYGYTF
cdr3_nt: TGTGCCAGCTCACCAGGCGGGAGTAACTATGGCTACACCTTC

v_call: TRBV7-3
d_call: TRBD2
clone_size: few
j_call: TRBJ2-5
cdr3_aa: CASSPSGLETQYF
cdr3_nt: TGTGCCAGCAGCCCTAGCGGGTTGGAGACCCAGTACTTC

v_call: TRBV10-1
d_call: -
clone_size: -
j_call: TRBJ2-3
cdr3_aa: CASSESGRGTDTQYF
cdr3_nt: TGCGCCAGCAGTGAGTCAGGGAGGGGGACAGATACGCAGTATTTT

v_call: TRBV19
d_call: -
clone_size: few
j_call: TRBJ2-2
cdr3_aa: CASTPRGRPDRRAGELFF
cdr3_nt: TGTGCCAGTACCCCTAGAGGGAGACCCGACAGGAGGGCCGGGGAGCTGTTTTTT

v_call: TRBV7-9
d_call: -
clone_size: few
j_call: TRBJ2-3
cdr3_aa: CASMSGLLTDTQYF
cdr3_nt: TGTGCCAGTATGAGCGGGTTACTCACAGATACGCAGTATTTT

v_call: TRBV10-3
d_call: TRBD2
clone_size: -
j_call: TRBJ2-2
cdr3_aa: CAIRVTSGPFPGELFF
cdr3_nt: TGTGCCATCAGAGTAACTAGCGGGCCGTTCCCCGGGGAGCTGTTTTTT

v_call: TRBV2
d_call: -
clone_size: many
j_call: TRBJ1-1
cdr3_aa: CASSVPDRLYNTEAFF
cdr3_nt: TGTGCCAGCAGTGTCCCTGACCGACTCTATAACACTGAAGCTTTCTTT

v_call: TRBV5-1
d_call: TRBD2
clone_size: -
j_call: TRBJ2-3
cdr3_aa: CASSSGSGISTDTQYF
cdr3_nt: TGCGCCAGCAGCTCAGGTAGCGGGATAAGCACAGATACGCAGTATTTT

v_call: TRBV11-2
d_call: TRBD1
clone_size: -
j_call: TRBJ2-7
cdr3_aa: CASSLDSTGAVGYEQYF
cdr3_nt: TGTGCCAGCAGCTTAGATAGCACAGGGGCCGTGGGGTACGAGCAGTACTTC